These T cell receptor beta chains were read from a single sample in a study of T cell repertoires in cytomegalovirus infection. Using its own MiXCR run on the reads, TCRdb lists one record per CDR3 protein. The data hold over 250,000 distinct CDR3 sequences, with approximately 22% observed a single time. These receptors' antigens are unknown. The sequenced sample was cultured PBMCs, obtained from culture after CMV antigen stimulation. Receptors originate from a human donor in good health (CMV status not recorded). Some clones in this sample may be carry-over from other donors' samples. CDR3s include the opening cysteine and the closing phenylalanine or tryptophan. A D gene is named only where the DNA matches it firmly. Clone size appears in some rows only: once, few, many, or a class for an expanded clone.

d_call: -; clone_size: -; cdr3_length: 14; j_call: TRBJ1-5; v_call: TRBV7-9; cdr3_aa: CASSLDMSNQPQHF; cdr3_nt: TGTGCCAGCAGCTTGGACATGAGCAATCAGCCCCAGCATTTT
d_call: -; clone_size: few; cdr3_length: 16; j_call: TRBJ2-1; v_call: TRBV6-1; cdr3_aa: CASSAAGTLIDNEQFF; cdr3_nt: TGTGCCAGCAGTGCCGCCGGGACTCTCATAGACAATGAGCAGTTCTTC
d_call: -; clone_size: few; cdr3_length: 16; j_call: TRBJ2-1; v_call: TRBV7-2; cdr3_aa: CASSLGGSLVYNEQFF; cdr3_nt: TGTGCCAGCAGCTTAGGCGGTAGCCTGGTCTACAATGAGCAGTTCTTC
d_call: -; clone_size: few; cdr3_length: 13; j_call: TRBJ1-1; v_call: TRBV6-2/TRBV6-3; cdr3_aa: CASRGLRGTEAFF; cdr3_nt: TGTGCCAGCAGGGGACTGAGAGGCACTGAAGCTTTCTTT
d_call: -; clone_size: many; cdr3_length: 13; j_call: TRBJ1-5; v_call: TRBV7-2; cdr3_aa: CASSARGNQPQHF; cdr3_nt: TGTGCCAGCAGCGCACGGGGCAATCAGCCCCAGCATTTT
d_call: TRBD1; clone_size: -; cdr3_length: 15; j_call: TRBJ1-5; v_call: TRBV28; cdr3_aa: CASRETGGLGQPQHF; cdr3_nt: TGTGCCAGCAGGGAGACAGGGGGCCTGGGTCAGCCCCAGCATTTT
d_call: TRBD2; clone_size: many; cdr3_length: 16; j_call: TRBJ2-6; v_call: TRBV29-1; cdr3_aa: CSVGLAGGTGANVLTF; cdr3_nt: TGCAGCGTGGGACTAGCGGGAGGAACTGGGGCCAACGTCCTGACTTTC
d_call: -; clone_size: -; cdr3_length: 15; j_call: TRBJ2-1; v_call: TRBV5-4; cdr3_aa: CASSLGSGDYNEQFF; cdr3_nt: TGTGCCAGCAGCTTGGGTTCTGGAGACTACAATGAGCAGTTCTTC
d_call: TRBD1; clone_size: -; cdr3_length: 14; j_call: TRBJ2-1; v_call: TRBV27; cdr3_aa: CASRGTGGYNEQFF; cdr3_nt: TGTGCCAGCAGAGGGACAGGGGGGTACAATGAGCAGTTCTTC
d_call: -; clone_size: -; cdr3_length: 16; j_call: TRBJ2-7; v_call: TRBV28; cdr3_aa: CASSLRSVSGAHEQYF; cdr3_nt: TGTGCCAGCAGTTTGAGGTCGGTATCAGGGGCGCACGAGCAGTACTTC
d_call: TRBD2; clone_size: many; cdr3_length: 15; j_call: TRBJ2-5; v_call: TRBV6-6; cdr3_aa: CASSSGLAGVETQYF; cdr3_nt: TGTGCCAGCAGTTCGGGACTAGCGGGAGTAGAGACCCAGTACTTC
d_call: TRBD2; clone_size: many; cdr3_length: 17; j_call: TRBJ2-7; v_call: TRBV7-8; cdr3_aa: CASSQGGLAGGLGEQYF; cdr3_nt: TGTGCCAGCAGCCAGGGGGGACTAGCGGGAGGTCTGGGCGAGCAGTACTTC
d_call: -; clone_size: once; cdr3_length: 11; j_call: TRBJ2-1; v_call: TRBV29-1; cdr3_aa: CSVGYHNEQFF; cdr3_nt: TGCAGCGTTGGCTATCACAATGAGCAGTTCTTC
d_call: -; clone_size: many; cdr3_length: 14; j_call: TRBJ1-2; v_call: TRBV11-2; cdr3_aa: CASSLSDLSNGYTF; cdr3_nt: TGTGCCAGCAGCTTAAGTGATCTGTCTAATGGCTACACCTTC
d_call: -; clone_size: few; cdr3_length: 14; j_call: TRBJ2-5; v_call: TRBV7-3; cdr3_aa: CASSPNGGRETQYF; cdr3_nt: TGTGCCAGCAGCCCTAACGGCGGGCGAGAGACCCAGTACTTC
d_call: -; clone_size: few; cdr3_length: 14; j_call: TRBJ2-7; v_call: TRBV6-2/TRBV6-3; cdr3_aa: CASRPTDGSYEQYF; cdr3_nt: TGTGCCAGCAGACCGACGGACGGGTCCTACGAGCAGTACTTC
d_call: TRBD2; clone_size: many; cdr3_length: 16; j_call: TRBJ2-3; v_call: TRBV7-2; cdr3_aa: CASSLRHSGSGYTQYF; cdr3_nt: TGTGCCAGCAGCCTGAGGCATAGCGGGAGCGGCTATACGCAGTATTTT
d_call: TRBD1; clone_size: few; cdr3_length: 15; j_call: TRBJ1-2; v_call: TRBV19; cdr3_aa: CASRSRDSLYYGYTF; cdr3_nt: TGTGCCAGTAGGAGTCGGGACAGCCTATACTATGGCTACACCTTC
d_call: -; clone_size: many; cdr3_length: 14; j_call: TRBJ1-1; v_call: TRBV7-9; cdr3_aa: CASSLQGRNTEAFF; cdr3_nt: TGTGCCAGCAGCCTGCAGGGGAGGAACACTGAAGCTTTCTTT
d_call: -; clone_size: -; cdr3_length: 13; j_call: TRBJ2-1; v_call: TRBV6-2/TRBV6-3; cdr3_aa: CASSYPDVHEQFF; cdr3_nt: TGTGCCAGCAGTTACCCGGACGTCCATGAGCAGTTCTTC
d_call: TRBD2; clone_size: many; cdr3_length: 21; j_call: TRBJ2-6; v_call: TRBV28; cdr3_aa: CASSLSWLAGAKTSGANVLTF; cdr3_nt: TGTGCCAGCAGTTTATCTTGGCTAGCGGGAGCGAAAACCTCTGGGGCCAACGTCCTGACTTTC
d_call: TRBD2; clone_size: -; cdr3_length: 16; j_call: TRBJ2-1; v_call: TRBV10-2; cdr3_aa: CASNYHSGSGLNEQFF; cdr3_nt: TGCGCCAGCAACTATCATAGCGGGAGTGGGCTCAATGAGCAGTTCTTC
d_call: TRBD2; clone_size: -; cdr3_length: 16; j_call: TRBJ2-1; v_call: TRBV7-9; cdr3_aa: CASSLVSGSSYNEQFF; cdr3_nt: TGTGCCAGCAGCTTAGTAAGCGGGAGCTCCTACAATGAGCAGTTCTTC
d_call: TRBD1; clone_size: -; cdr3_length: 14; j_call: TRBJ1-4; v_call: TRBV4-2; cdr3_aa: CASSPGQEREKLFF; cdr3_nt: TGTGCCAGCAGCCCGGGACAGGAAAGGGAAAAACTGTTTTTT
d_call: -; clone_size: few; cdr3_length: 13; j_call: TRBJ1-1; v_call: TRBV30; cdr3_aa: CAWIVSGNTEAFF; cdr3_nt: TGTGCCTGGATTGTTTCAGGGAACACTGAAGCTTTCTTT
d_call: TRBD1; clone_size: few; cdr3_length: 16; j_call: TRBJ2-2; v_call: TRBV28; cdr3_aa: CASTPGGTGGTGELFF; cdr3_nt: TGTGCCAGCACTCCCGGCGGGACAGGGGGCACCGGGGAGCTGTTTTTT
d_call: -; clone_size: many; cdr3_length: 14; j_call: TRBJ2-1; v_call: TRBV7-2; cdr3_aa: CASSPHSSYNEQFF; cdr3_nt: TGTGCCAGCAGCCCCCACAGCTCCTACAATGAGCAGTTCTTC
d_call: -; clone_size: many; cdr3_length: 11; j_call: TRBJ1-1; v_call: TRBV12-3/TRBV12-4; cdr3_aa: CASTVNTEAFF; cdr3_nt: TGTGCCAGCACAGTGAACACTGAAGCTTTCTTT
d_call: TRBD2; clone_size: -; cdr3_length: 15; j_call: TRBJ2-3; v_call: TRBV18; cdr3_aa: CASSPRAGVVDTQYF; cdr3_nt: TGTGCCAGCTCACCGAGAGCGGGAGTTGTAGATACGCAGTATTTT
d_call: -; clone_size: -; cdr3_length: 13; j_call: TRBJ2-7; v_call: TRBV4-3; cdr3_aa: CASSRGQSYEQYF; cdr3_nt: TGCGCCAGCAGCCGAGGACAGAGCTACGAGCAGTACTTC
d_call: TRBD2; clone_size: many; cdr3_length: 14; j_call: TRBJ2-4; v_call: TRBV7-2; cdr3_aa: CASSVGLAENIQYF; cdr3_nt: TGTGCCAGCAGCGTTGGACTAGCGGAAAACATTCAGTACTTC
d_call: -; clone_size: -; cdr3_length: 14; j_call: TRBJ2-1; v_call: TRBV7-6; cdr3_aa: CASSLRGLGSEQFF; cdr3_nt: TGTGCCAGCAGCTTAAGGGGTTTGGGGAGCGAGCAGTTCTTC
d_call: -; clone_size: many; cdr3_length: 16; j_call: TRBJ2-1; v_call: TRBV15; cdr3_aa: CATSRLGRQPHNEQFF; cdr3_nt: TGTGCCACCAGCAGACTAGGCAGACAACCTCACAATGAGCAGTTCTTC
d_call: -; clone_size: few; cdr3_length: 14; j_call: TRBJ2-2; v_call: TRBV10-3; cdr3_aa: CAIKGDLNTGELFF; cdr3_nt: TGTGCCATCAAAGGGGACCTCAACACCGGGGAGCTGTTTTTT
d_call: -; clone_size: many; cdr3_length: 13; j_call: TRBJ1-2; v_call: TRBV12-3/TRBV12-4; cdr3_aa: CASSFLGDYGYTF; cdr3_nt: TGTGCCAGCAGTTTTCTGGGGGACTATGGCTACACCTTC
d_call: TRBD2; clone_size: few; cdr3_length: 18; j_call: TRBJ2-5; v_call: TRBV5-6; cdr3_aa: CASSFGLASGDEKETQYF; cdr3_nt: TGTGCCAGCAGCTTTGGACTAGCCTCAGGGGACGAAAAAGAGACCCAGTACTTC
d_call: -; clone_size: many; cdr3_length: 15; j_call: TRBJ2-5; v_call: TRBV7-2; cdr3_aa: CASSTLQGWQETQYF; cdr3_nt: TGTGCCAGCAGCACCCTACAGGGTTGGCAAGAGACCCAGTACTTC
d_call: -; clone_size: few; cdr3_length: 20; j_call: TRBJ2-6; v_call: TRBV4-3; cdr3_aa: CASSQELSGKIFSGANVLTF; cdr3_nt: TGCGCCAGCAGCCAGGAACTATCGGGGAAAATATTCTCTGGGGCCAACGTCCTGACTTTC
d_call: -; clone_size: many; cdr3_length: 16; j_call: TRBJ2-2; v_call: TRBV5-8; cdr3_aa: CASSLRRVKGTGELFF; cdr3_nt: TGTGCCAGCAGCTTGCGAAGGGTAAAGGGCACCGGGGAGCTGTTTTTT